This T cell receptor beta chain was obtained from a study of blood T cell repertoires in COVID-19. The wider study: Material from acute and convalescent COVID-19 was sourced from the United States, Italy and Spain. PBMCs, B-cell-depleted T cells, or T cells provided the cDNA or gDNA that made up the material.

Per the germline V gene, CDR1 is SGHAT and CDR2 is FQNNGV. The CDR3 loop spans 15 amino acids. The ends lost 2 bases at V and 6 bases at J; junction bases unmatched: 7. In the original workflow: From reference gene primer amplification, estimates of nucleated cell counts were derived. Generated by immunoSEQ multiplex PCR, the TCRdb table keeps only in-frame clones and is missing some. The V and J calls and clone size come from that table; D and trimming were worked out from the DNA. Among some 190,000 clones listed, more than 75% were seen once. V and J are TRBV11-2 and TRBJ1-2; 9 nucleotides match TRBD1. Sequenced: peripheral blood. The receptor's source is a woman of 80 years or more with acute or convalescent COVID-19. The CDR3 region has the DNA TGTGCCAGCAGCTTAACGGGACAGGGTGGTAATGGCTACACCTTC. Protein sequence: CASSLTGQGGNGYTF.